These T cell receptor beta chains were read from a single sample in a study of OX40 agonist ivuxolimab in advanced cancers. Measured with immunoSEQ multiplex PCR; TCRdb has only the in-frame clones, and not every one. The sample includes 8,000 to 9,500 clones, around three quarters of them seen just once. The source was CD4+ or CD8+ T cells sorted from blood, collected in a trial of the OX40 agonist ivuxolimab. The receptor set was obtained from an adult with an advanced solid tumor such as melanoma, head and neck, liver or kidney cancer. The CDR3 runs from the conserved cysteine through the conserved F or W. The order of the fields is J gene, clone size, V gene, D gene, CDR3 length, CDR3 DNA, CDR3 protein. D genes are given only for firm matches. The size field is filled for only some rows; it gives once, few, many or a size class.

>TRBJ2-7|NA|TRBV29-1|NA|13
TGCAGCGTTGAACTTGCGGAGTCCTACGAGCAGTACTTC
CSVELAESYEQYF
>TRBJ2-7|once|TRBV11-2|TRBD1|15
TGTGCCAGCAGCTCCTGGGACAGGGGGGGCTACGAGCAGTACTTC
CASSSWDRGGYEQYF
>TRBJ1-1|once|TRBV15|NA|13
TGTGCCATCGGCCCAGCGACGAACACTGAAGCTTTCTTT
CAIGPATNTEAFF
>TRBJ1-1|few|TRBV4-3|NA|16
TGCGCCAGCAGCCAAGATCGGGCAGGGGTTAACACTGAAGCTTTCTTT
CASSQDRAGVNTEAFF
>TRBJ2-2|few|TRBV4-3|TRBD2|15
TGCGCCAGCAGCCCCGTAGCGGGGGGGCTCCGGGAGCTGTTTTTT
CASSPVAGGLRELFF
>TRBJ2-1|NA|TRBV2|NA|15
TGTGCCAGCAGTGAAGATGTCGCAGACTACAATGAGCAGTTCTTC
CASSEDVADYNEQFF
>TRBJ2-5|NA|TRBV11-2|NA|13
TGTGCCAGCAGCAAGGCCACCTGGGAGACCCAGTACTTC
CASSKATWETQYF
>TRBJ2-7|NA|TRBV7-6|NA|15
TGTGCCAGCAGCTTAGCATTGACAGCCCCCTCGGAGCAGTACTTC
CASSLALTAPSEQYF
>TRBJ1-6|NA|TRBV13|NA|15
TGTGCCAGCAGCTTAGGAGGGGCCTATAATTCACCCCTCCACTTT
CASSLGGAYNSPLHF
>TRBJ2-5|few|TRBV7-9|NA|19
TGTGCCAGCAGCTTAGTTTTCCACTGGAGCCAGGGTCGCGAAGAGACCCAGTACTTC
CASSLVFHWSQGREETQYF
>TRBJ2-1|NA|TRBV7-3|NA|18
TGTGCCAGCAGCTTAAACGGGGACTTTCCAAGCTCCTACAATGAGCAGTTCTTC
CASSLNGDFPSSYNEQFF
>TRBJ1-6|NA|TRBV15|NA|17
TGTGCCACCAGCAGAGATGGAACAGTCTCCTATAATTCACCCCTCCACTTT
CATSRDGTVSYNSPLHF
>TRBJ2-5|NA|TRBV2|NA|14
TGTGCCAGCAGTGAGTGGCTGGGGCAAGAGACCCAGTACTTC
CASSEWLGQETQYF
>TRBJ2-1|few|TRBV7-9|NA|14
TGTGCCAGCAGCCCTACGGCAGGGTTTAGCGCGCAGTTCTTC
CASSPTAGFSAQFF
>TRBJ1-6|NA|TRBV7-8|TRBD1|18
TGTGCCAGCAGTTCAAATCCGGGGACAGAGATAGATAATTCACCCCTCCACTTT
CASSSNPGTEIDNSPLHF
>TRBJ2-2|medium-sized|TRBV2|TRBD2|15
TGTGCCAGCAGTGATGAGCGGGAGTCTCCCGGGGAGCTGTTTTTT
CASSDERESPGELFF
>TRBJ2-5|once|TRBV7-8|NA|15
TGTGCCAGCAGCTTAGTTCAGGGGCTAGCGGAGACCCAGTACTTC
CASSLVQGLAETQYF
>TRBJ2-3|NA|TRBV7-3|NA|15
TGTGCCAGCAGCCCGGGGGTGATCTCCACAGATACGCAGTATTTT
CASSPGVISTDTQYF
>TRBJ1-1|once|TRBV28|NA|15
TGTGCCAGCAGTTTGGTAGGGACATGGGGCACTGAAGCTTTCTTT
CASSLVGTWGTEAFF
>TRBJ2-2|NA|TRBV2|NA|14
TGTGCCAGCTGGGACCCCGCCCATGACGGGGAGCTGTTTTTT
CASWDPAHDGELFF
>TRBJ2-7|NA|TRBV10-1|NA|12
TGCGCCAGCAAGGACGATACCTACGAGCAGTACTTC
CASKDDTYEQYF
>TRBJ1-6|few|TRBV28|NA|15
TGTGCCAGCAGTTTAATGCCAGCTTATAATTCACCCCTCCACTTT
CASSLMPAYNSPLHF
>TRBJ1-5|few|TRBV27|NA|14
TGTGCCAGCAGTTCCGACCCCGGATGGTTAACCCAGCATTTT
CASSSDPGWLTQHF
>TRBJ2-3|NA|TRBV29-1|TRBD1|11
TGCAGCGTGCAGGGGGTTGATACGCAGTATTTT
CSVQGVDTQYF
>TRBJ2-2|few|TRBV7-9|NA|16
TGTGCCAGCAGCCCCTTGGGGGGGCCCAACACCGGGGAGCTGTTTTTT
CASSPLGGPNTGELFF
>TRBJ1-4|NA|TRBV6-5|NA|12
TGTGCCAGCACCCCGGACCTGCAGAAACTGTTTTTT
CASTPDLQKLFF
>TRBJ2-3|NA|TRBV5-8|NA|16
TGCGCCAGCAGCCAAGGGATCGACTCTAGCACAGATACGCAGTATTTT
CASSQGIDSSTDTQYF
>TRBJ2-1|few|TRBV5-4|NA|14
TGTGCCAGCAGCTCTAGTCCTACCTACAATGAGCAGTTCTTC
CASSSSPTYNEQFF
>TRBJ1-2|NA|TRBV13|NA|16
TGTGCCAGCAGCTTAGTTTTACGGCAGGCTAACTATGGCTACACCTTC
CASSLVLRQANYGYTF
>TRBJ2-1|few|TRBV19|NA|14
TGTGCCAGTAGTTGGGACGGAGCCTACAATGAGCAGTTCTTC
CASSWDGAYNEQFF